This T cell receptor (beta chain) was documented in a study of T cells expressing NK-cell markers (dated by TCRdb to 2019 to 2021). As for the study more broadly: In sorted CD3+CD56+NKG2C+, CD3+CD56+NKG2C- and CD3+CD56-NKG2C+ T-cell subsets from several donors, TCR beta-chain repertoires were profiled. Of the eight sequenced donors, seven were found to be HCMV-seropositive and one was found to be HCMV-seronegative. All eight donors whose samples were sequenced were randomly selected healthy volunteers, three of them men and five women. Illumina HiSeq 2000/2500, MiSeq or NextSeq was used to sequence libraries as 2 x 150 bp reads. Overall study outcomes, separate from this receptor: Those dominant clonotypes were again the most abundant among CD3+CD56-NKG2C+ cells in a handful of donors, at about 28.3-60.1%. Whether the expanded NKG2C-expressing T cell clones were specific for HCMV antigens remained unclear. For about 6 donors, the dominant CD3+CD56+NKG2C+ clonotypes were among the top 10 CD8+ clonotypes and accounted for 1.0-7.0% of CD8+ T cells.

A commercial ELISA kit detecting HCMV-specific IgG in serum was used to determine HCMV serostatus. Ficoll density gradient centrifugation was used to isolate peripheral blood mononuclear cells from blood. From its cysteine to its phenylalanine, the CDR3 spans 16 amino acids. There is no recorded DNA. Via the germline V gene, CDR1 is SGHRS and CDR2 YFSETQ. Instrument on record: Illumina HiSeq 2000. The TCR beta cDNA libraries were made using 5'RACE template switching, a step that added both a universal primer site and unique molecular identifiers. Synthesis of cDNA was primed from the TCR beta constant segment and was followed by two consecutive PCR amplification steps. The authors' analysis ran thus. MIGEC was used to demultiplex reads and group reads by UMI, and MiTCR was used to assemble and quantify clonotypes. Only TCR cDNA sequences supported by at least two reads were kept to exclude erroneous sequences. The tcR package was used for downstream repertoire analysis, and clonotypes were matched between fractions using CDR3 nucleotide sequence together with V segment. VDJmatch was used to annotate antigen specificity against VDJdb, with one amino acid substitution allowed in CDR3. TCRdb reanalyzed the reads, keeping one entry per CDR3 protein sequence and omitting DNA. These V and J calls rely on TCRdb rather than the paper's analysis. This sample's table contains about 390,000 distinct CDR3 sequences. The leading ten clones occupy over 8.5% of the sample.

Comment on this clonotype: Its antigen remains unidentified.

The sample comprised blood T cells: a sorted CD56 or NKG2C T cell subset, CD4+ or CD8+ T cells, or bulk PBMC T cells (not recorded which). This clonotype originated in a woman aged 45-65 years in good health. Donor details come from another sample of the same person, matched by shared clones. Recombination connected TRBV5-1 to TRBJ2-1; the TRBD2 assignment by TCRdb is unverifiable without DNA. The CDR3 protein sequence reads: CASSEMSGRGFNEQFF.